This T cell receptor (beta chain) originates from a study of shared clonotypes between healthy human individuals (TCRdb year 2020). Turning to the overall study: A couple of women and a few men aged 18 to 49 years were included in the cohort. Per donor, three plates each were used for CD4 naive and CD4 memory, two for CD8 naive, and one for CD8 memory. Blood TCR repertoires of five healthy adults were deeply sequenced to estimate repertoire size and the extent of clonotype sharing between individuals. To increase sequencing depth and limit assay-specific biases, different laboratories used diverse techniques to prepare libraries and sequence TCR repertoires. Leukapheresis yielded between about 0.94 and 9 billion PBMCs per donor. Paper-wide results and their limitations: Because the study included a small number of donors, the genetic and exposure-history diversity represented was limited. Incomplete sequencing was indicated by rarefaction of sorted-subset datasets, despite the large sequencing depth. Naive subsets generally had larger estimated clonotype richness than memory subsets. Based on pairwise subsampling, the degree of clonotype sharing among donors was expected to be affected by sequencing depth. Compared with non-shared clonotypes, the clonotypes found in all four sorted-subset donors had higher generation probabilities. About 4.5% of naive CD4, 3% to 4% of naive CD8, approximately 2.2% of memory CD4, and about 0.4% of memory CD8 clonotypes were shared across a few donors. Sampling was restricted to blood, and TCR repertoires in tissues likely differ from the TCR repertoires found in blood.

Details on this clone: What this receptor recognizes is not known. No much larger clone exists at a distance of one base, and base qualities are not known.

CDR1 and CDR2 (SNHLY, FYNNEI) derive from the germline V gene. The CDR3 contains 15 residues, cysteine and phenylalanine counted. The entry retains the CDR3 DNA only, 45 bases that are in frame from base 1. Relative to germline, V is missing 6 bases and J is missing 1 base, with 4 bases of the junction outside any gene match. Using the deep immunoSEQ assay, TCR CDR3 regions were amplified from genomic DNA by multiplex PCR. Extracted genomic DNA from each cell subset was spread evenly across all wells of several immunoSEQ 96-well plates, with each plate serving as a replicate. For sorted subsets, about 200 ng genomic DNA, equal to some 30,000 T cell genomes, was loaded into each replicate PCR. Purified libraries were measured with a Qubit 3.0 fluorometer, size-checked on a Bioanalyzer 2100, and measured again with the KAPA Library Quantification kit. Every immunoSEQ 96-well plate was sequenced on a separate single-read 150-cycle Illumina NextSeq 550 flow cell. In the paper's pipeline: Because the immunoSEQ output held only junctional sequences and lacked quality scores, the filtering could not match the filtering applied to full-length reads. To assign V/J genes and CDR3, sequences were annotated against IMGT germline references using PyIR, a Python wrapper for IgBLAST v1.9. Reads were removed for weak V/J assignments (E-value above 1e-6), missing CDR3, stop codons, out-of-frame junctions, or ambiguous translated residues. A V3J clonotype was defined by an identical inferred V gene, J gene, and CDR3 amino acid sequence. Percentage overlap between repertoires was calculated by dividing the number of shared unique clonotypes by the size of the smaller repertoire. Three approaches were used to assess repertoire richness: RTK rarefaction, the Chao1 estimator, and Recon v2.1 estimates of unobserved clonotypes. For all TCRbeta clonotypes obtained by the gDNA method from a few donors, generation probabilities were computed with OLGA. Entries here come from immuneACCESS through TCRdb and include only in-frame sequences with V and J called. Some clones fail to appear in such tables; in the studies checked, an unresolved V gene covers under half of the shortfall, and the cause of the remainder is unknown. The DNA gave D and trimming, while V, J and clone size come from that table. This sample lists under 1 million clones; approximately 97% were detected once. The ten most abundant clones make up around 0.25% of the sample.

CD8 naive samples consisted of CD45RO-negative cells that were positively selected for CCR7, yielding a CD45RA+CCR7+ population without TemRA cells. Healthy HIV-negative adults with no recently reported acute infections or vaccinations were included as donors. Every donor was a Caucasian adult living in Nashville, Tennessee, USA. After blood collection by leukapheresis, PBMCs were isolated using Ficoll-Histopaque density gradient centrifugation and then cryopreserved in the vapor phase of liquid nitrogen. Purity and quantity of every magnetically sorted T cell population were checked by analytical flow cytometry. From each sorted fraction, genomic DNA was isolated and quantified by UV absorbance on a Nanodrop 2000c.

This receptor chain uses TRBV2 and TRBJ1-5, with 9 middle bases fitting TRBD1. Sample: naive CD8+ T cells sorted from blood. This sample's cell subset or site label indicates: CD45RA+CCR7+. This sequence was found in a man younger than 45 in good health. The DNA sequence reads TGTGCCAGCAGGCAACAGGGGGCGAGCAATCAGCCCCAGCATTTT. Protein translation: CASRQQGASNQPQHF.